The clone carrying this T cell receptor beta chain was seen only once. The target antigen is unknown. These data come from a study of cytomegalovirus exposure and HLA in healthy donors. General study points: Altogether, 164 TCR beta chains were recorded as cytomegalovirus-associated.

Both 60 Vbeta primers and 13 Jbeta primers went into the PCR. Produced via immunoSEQ multiplex PCR; TCRdb's table is partial and in-frame only. The sample has around 60,000 clones; over 75% are singletons. Germline V gene sequence: CDR1 SGHVS, CDR2 FQNEAQ. The CDR3 spans 17 residues. The trim removed 5 bases at V and 2 bases at J, leaving 7 bases unmatched. The source is a male donor in good health and CMV-seronegative. The sample was PBMCs. The chain has TRBV7-8 and TRBJ2-3, with TRBD2 identical over 13 bases. This chain's CDR3 is CASSPGLAGPLTDTQYF. In DNA form, the CDR3 reads TGTGCCAGCAGCCCGGGACTAGCGGGGCCTCTCACAGATACGCAGTATTTT.